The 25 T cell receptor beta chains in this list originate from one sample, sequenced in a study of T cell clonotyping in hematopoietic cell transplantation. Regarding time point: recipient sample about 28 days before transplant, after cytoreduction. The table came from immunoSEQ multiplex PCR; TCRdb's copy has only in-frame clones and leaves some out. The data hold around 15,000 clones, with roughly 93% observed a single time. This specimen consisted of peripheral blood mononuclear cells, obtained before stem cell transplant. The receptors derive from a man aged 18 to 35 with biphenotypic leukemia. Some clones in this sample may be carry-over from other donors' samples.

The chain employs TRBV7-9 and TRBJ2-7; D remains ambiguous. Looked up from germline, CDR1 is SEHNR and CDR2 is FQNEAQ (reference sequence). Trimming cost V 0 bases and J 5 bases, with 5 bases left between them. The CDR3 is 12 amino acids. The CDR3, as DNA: TGTGCCAGCAGCTTAGCGTTAGACGAGCAGTACTTC. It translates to CASSLALDEQYF.

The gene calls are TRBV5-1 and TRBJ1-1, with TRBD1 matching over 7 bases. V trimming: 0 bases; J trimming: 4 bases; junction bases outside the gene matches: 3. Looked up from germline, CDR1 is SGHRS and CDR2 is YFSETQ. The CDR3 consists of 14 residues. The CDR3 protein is CASSLDSGGTEAFF. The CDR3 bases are TGCGCCAGCAGCTTGGATTCAGGGGGCACTGAAGCTTTCTTT.

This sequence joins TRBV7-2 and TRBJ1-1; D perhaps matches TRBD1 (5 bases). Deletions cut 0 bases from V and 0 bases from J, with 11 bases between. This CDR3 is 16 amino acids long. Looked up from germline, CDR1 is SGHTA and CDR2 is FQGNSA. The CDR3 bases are TGTGCCAGCAGCTTAGCGGGGGGAAGTTTGAACACTGAAGCTTTCTTT. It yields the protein CASSLAGGSLNTEAFF.

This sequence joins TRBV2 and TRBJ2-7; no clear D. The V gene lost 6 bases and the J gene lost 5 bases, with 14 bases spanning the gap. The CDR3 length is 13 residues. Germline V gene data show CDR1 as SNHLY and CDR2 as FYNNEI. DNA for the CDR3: TGTGCCAGCAGCGCCTACGCAGCCAACGAGCAGTACTTC. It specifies CASSAYAANEQYF.

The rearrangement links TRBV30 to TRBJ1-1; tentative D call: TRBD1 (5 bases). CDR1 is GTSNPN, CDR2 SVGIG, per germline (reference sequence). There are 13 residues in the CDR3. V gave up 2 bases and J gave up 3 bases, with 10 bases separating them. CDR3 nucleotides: TGTGCCTGGAGTTGGGACCTGGACACTGAAGCTTTCTTT. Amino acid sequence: CAWSWDLDTEAFF.

The CDR3 protein is CASTKTKTGNTIYF. CDR3 in DNA: TGTGCCAGCACAAAAACAAAGACTGGAAACACCATATATTTT. The V and J genes are TRBV6-5 and TRBJ1-3; D unclear. The ends were cut back, 7 bases at V and 2 bases at J, with 12 bases in the middle. Per the germline V gene, CDR1 is MNHEY and CDR2 is SVGAGI. The CDR3 extends over 14 amino acids.

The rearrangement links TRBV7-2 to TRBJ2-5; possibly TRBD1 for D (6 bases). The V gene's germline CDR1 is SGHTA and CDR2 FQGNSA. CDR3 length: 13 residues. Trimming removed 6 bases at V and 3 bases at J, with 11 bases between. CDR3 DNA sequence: TGTGCCAGCAGGGACAGTTGGGAAGAGACCCAGTACTTC. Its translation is CASRDSWEETQYF.

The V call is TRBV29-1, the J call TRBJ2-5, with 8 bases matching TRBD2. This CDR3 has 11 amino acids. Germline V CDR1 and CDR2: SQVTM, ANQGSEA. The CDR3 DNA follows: TGCGGCGGGGGGAAACAAGAGACCCAGTACTTC. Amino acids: CGGGKQETQYF.

As DNA, the CDR3 is TGTGCCAGCAGTGATGTTTCGGGGACAGGGCAAGAGACCCAGTACTTC. It codes for CASSDVSGTGQETQYF. The genes are TRBV6-1 and TRBJ2-5, with 9 bases identical to TRBD1. This CDR3 comprises 16 residues. The V segment lost 3 bases and the J segment 2 bases; nucleotides outside the gene matches: 7. The germline CDR1 and CDR2 sequences are MNHNS and SASEGT.

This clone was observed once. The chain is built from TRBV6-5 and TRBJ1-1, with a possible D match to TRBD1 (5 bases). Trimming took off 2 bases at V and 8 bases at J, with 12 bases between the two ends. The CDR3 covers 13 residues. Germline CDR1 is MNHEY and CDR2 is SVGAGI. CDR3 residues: CASSYRTWGEAFF. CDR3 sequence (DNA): TGTGCCAGCAGTTACCGGACATGGGGAGAAGCTTTCTTT.

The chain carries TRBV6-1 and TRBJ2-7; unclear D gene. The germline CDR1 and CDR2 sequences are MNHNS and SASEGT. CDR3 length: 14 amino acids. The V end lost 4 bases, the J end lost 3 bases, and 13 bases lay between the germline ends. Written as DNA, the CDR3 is TGTGCCAGCAGTGCCCCGATCACTTACTACGAGCAGTACTTC. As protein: CASSAPITYYEQYF.

CDR3: CAWRTENEQYF. CDR3 sequence (DNA): TGTGCCTGGAGAACAGAGAACGAGCAGTACTTC. V gene TRBV30 combines with J gene TRBJ2-7; D ambiguous. Trimming took 3 bases from V and 5 from J, leaving 8 bases between them. The germline gives CDR1 GTSNPN, CDR2 SVGIG (reference sequence). This CDR3 spans 11 amino acids.

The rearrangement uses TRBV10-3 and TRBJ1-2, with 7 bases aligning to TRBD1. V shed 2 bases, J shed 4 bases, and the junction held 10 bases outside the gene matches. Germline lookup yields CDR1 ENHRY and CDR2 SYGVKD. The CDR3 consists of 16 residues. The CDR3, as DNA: TGTGCCATCAGTGAGGGACGGGACAGTGTGGGCTATGGCTACACCTTC. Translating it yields CAISEGRDSVGYGYTF.

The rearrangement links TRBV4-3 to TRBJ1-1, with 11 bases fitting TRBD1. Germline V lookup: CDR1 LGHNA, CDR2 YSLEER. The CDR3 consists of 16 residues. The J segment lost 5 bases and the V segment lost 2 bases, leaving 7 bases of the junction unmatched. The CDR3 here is CASSQLLGTGGTEAFF. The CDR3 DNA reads TGCGCCAGCAGCCAACTTTTGGGGACAGGGGGTACTGAAGCTTTCTTT.

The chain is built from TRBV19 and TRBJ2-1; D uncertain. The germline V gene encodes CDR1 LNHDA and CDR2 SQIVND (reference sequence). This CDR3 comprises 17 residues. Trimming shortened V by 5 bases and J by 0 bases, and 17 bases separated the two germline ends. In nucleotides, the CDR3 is TGTGCCAGTAGTCCTGGTACAAGGGCGTTCTCCTACAATGAGCAGTTCTTC. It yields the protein CASSPGTRAFSYNEQFF.

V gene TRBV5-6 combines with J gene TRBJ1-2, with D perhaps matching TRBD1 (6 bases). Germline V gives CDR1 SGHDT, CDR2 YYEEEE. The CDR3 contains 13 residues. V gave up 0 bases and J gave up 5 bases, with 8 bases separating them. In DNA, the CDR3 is TGTGCCAGCAGCTTGGCCAGGGGATATGGCTACACCTTC. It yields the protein CASSLARGYGYTF.

The CDR3 is CATSEGRGETQYF. CDR3 coding DNA: TGTGCCACCTCCGAGGGTAGAGGAGAGACCCAGTACTTC. This chain connects TRBV5-6 to TRBJ2-5; a possible D gene is TRBD2 (5 bases). The germline V gene has CDR1 SGHDT and CDR2 YYEEEE. The CDR3 loop spans 13 amino acids. The germline V and J ends were trimmed by 9 bases and 4 bases, with 16 bases remaining between them. Full variable domain (missing parts from reference TRBV5-6 and TRBJ2-5): DAGVTQSPTHLIKTRGQQVTLRCSPKSGHDTVSWYQQALGQGPQFIFQYYEEEERQRGNFPDRFSGHQFPNYSSELNVNALLLGDSALYLCATSEGRGETQYFGPGTRLLVL.

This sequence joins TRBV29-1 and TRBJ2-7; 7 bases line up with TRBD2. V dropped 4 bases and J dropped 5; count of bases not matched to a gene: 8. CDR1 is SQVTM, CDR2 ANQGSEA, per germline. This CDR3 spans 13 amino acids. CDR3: CSVASWEGHEQYF. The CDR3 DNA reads TGCAGCGTTGCGTCCTGGGAGGGACACGAGCAGTACTTC.

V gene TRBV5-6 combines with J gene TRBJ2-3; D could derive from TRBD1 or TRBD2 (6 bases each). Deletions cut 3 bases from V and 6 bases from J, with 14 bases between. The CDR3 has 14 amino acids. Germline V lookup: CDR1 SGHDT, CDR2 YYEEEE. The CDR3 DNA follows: TGTGCCAGCAGCTCGCTGGAGGGGGGTGATACGCAGTATTTT. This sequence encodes CASSSLEGGDTQYF.

CDR3 loop: CAWSPDRDSPLHF. DNA of the CDR3: TGTGCCTGGAGCCCGGACAGAGATTCACCCCTCCACTTT. The chain is built from TRBV30 and TRBJ1-6; TRBD1 might be the D (6 bases). The CDR3 sequence is 13 residues long. Germline V gene data show CDR1 as GTSNPN and CDR2 as SVGIG (reference sequence). V was clipped by 3 bases and J by 8 bases, with 11 bases between them.

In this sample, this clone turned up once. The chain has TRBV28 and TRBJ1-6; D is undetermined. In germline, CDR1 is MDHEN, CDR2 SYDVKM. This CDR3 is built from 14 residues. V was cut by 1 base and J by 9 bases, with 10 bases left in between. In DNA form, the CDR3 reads TGTGCCAGCAGTTTATTCGGGAATGGTTCACCCCTCCACTTT. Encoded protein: CASSLFGNGSPLHF.

The CDR3 nucleotides are TGTGCCAGCATGGGGGGACAGTCCTACGAGCAGTACTTC. This translates into CASMGGQSYEQYF. The rearrangement links TRBV11-2 to TRBJ2-7, with D possibly being TRBD1 (7 bases). Germline V gene data show CDR1 as SGHAT and CDR2 as FQNNGV. The CDR3 covers 13 residues. The V and J ends lost 7 bases and 1 base respectively, with 11 bases between them.

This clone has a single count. The CDR3 reads CASSYGGEGTEAFF. The CDR3 bases are TGTGCCAGCAGCTACGGGGGGGAGGGCACTGAAGCTTTCTTT. The chain carries TRBV5-6 and TRBJ1-1; maybe TRBD1 (5 bases). Trimming left V 3 bases short and J 4 bases short, with 13 bases between. CDR3 length: 14 residues. Germline values: CDR1 SGHDT, CDR2 YYEEEE. Combining the CDR3 with reference TRBV5-6 and TRBJ1-1 gives the whole variable domain DAGVTQSPTHLIKTRGQQVTLRCSPKSGHDTVSWYQQALGQGPQFIFQYYEEEERQRGNFPDRFSGHQFPNYSSELNVNALLLGDSALYLCASSYGGEGTEAFFGQGTRLTVV.

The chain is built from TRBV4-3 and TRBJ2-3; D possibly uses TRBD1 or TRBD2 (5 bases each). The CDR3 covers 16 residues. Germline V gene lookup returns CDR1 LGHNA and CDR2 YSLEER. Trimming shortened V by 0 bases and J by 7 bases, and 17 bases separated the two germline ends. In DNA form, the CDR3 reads TGCGCCAGCAGCCAAGATCTGCCCCGGGACCCTAATACGCAGTATTTT. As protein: CASSQDLPRDPNTQYF.

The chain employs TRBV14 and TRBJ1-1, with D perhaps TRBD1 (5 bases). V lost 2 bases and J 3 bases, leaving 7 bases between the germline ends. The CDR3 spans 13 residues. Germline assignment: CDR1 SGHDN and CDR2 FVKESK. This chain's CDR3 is CASSQQGDTEAFF. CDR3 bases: TGTGCCAGCAGCCAACAGGGCGACACTGAAGCTTTCTTT.